This T cell receptor (beta chain) was captured in a study of STAT5B mutations in CD4+ large granular lymphocyte leukemia. Whole-study context: Healthy donors showed HLA-associated enrichment of the CDR3 'QG' motif.

In the case of this clone: Its matching antigen is unknown.

Looked up from germline, CDR1 is SNHLY and CDR2 is FYNNEI. The CDR3 totals 15 residues. V dropped 3 bases and J dropped 0 bases, with 9 bases sitting between them. Libraries were prepared by immunoSEQ multiplex PCR; TCRdb keeps only in-frame clonotypes and omits some of them. The table has some 21,000 clones, 79% seen once. Buffy coats from healthy blood donors served as controls. Regarding the study as a whole: 8/27 top patient clones versus 2/35 control clones were TRBV06-family. Main leukemic clonotypes were patient-specific, but about 25% appeared at low frequency elsewhere.

Specimen: CD4+ T cells from blood buffy coats. This receptor was taken from a human donor in good health. The chain couples TRBV2 to TRBJ1-3; D might be TRBD1 (5 bases). CDR3: CASSDRQNSGNTIYF. The CDR3 nucleotides read TGTGCCAGCAGTGATAGACAGAACTCTGGAAACACCATATATTTT.